This T cell receptor (beta chain) was found in a study of blood T cell repertoires in COVID-19. Study summary: Sources were T cells, B-cell-depleted T cells, or PBMCs; the material itself was cDNA or gDNA.

The germline V and J ends were trimmed by 0 bases and 0 bases, with 17 bases remaining between them. CDR1 and CDR2 from the germline V gene are KGHSH and LQKENI. This CDR3 is built from 19 residues. Authors' data handling: Reference gene primers were amplified, and this amplification served to estimate nucleated cell counts. Sequenced by immunoSEQ multiplex PCR; TCRdb stores in-frame clones only, minus some. D and trimming were read from the DNA, whereas the V and J calls and clone size are those reported in that table. Of 250,000 to 300,000 clones listed, about 90% are singletons. The V call is TRBV18, the J call TRBJ2-2; D is perhaps TRBD1 (6 bases). The receptor's source is a woman in her forties or fifties who had recovered from COVID-19. The material sequenced was peripheral blood. CDR3 DNA sequence: TGTGCCAGCTCACCACCAAGGTTAAGGACAGAACCGAACACCGGGGAGCTGTTTTTT. Translation: CASSPPRLRTEPNTGELFF.